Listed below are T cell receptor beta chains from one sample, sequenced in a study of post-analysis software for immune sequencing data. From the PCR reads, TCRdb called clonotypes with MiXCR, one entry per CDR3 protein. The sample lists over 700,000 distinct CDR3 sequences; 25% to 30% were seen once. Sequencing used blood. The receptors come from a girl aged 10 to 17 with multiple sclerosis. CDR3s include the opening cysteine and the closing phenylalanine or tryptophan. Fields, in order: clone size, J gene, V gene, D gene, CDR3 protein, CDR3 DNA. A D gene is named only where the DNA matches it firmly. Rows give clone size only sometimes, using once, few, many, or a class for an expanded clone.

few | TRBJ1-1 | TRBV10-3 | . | CAITGGGTEAFF | TGTGCCATCACCGGGGGGGGCACTGAAGCTTTCTTT
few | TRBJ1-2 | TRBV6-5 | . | CASSYSRGQNYGYTF | TGTGCCAGCAGTTACTCACGGGGGCAAAACTATGGCTACACCTTC
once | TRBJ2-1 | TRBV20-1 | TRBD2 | CSARAVKRGEQFF | TGCAGTGCTAGGGCCGTTAAGCGGGGTGAGCAGTTCTTC
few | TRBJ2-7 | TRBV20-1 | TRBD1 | CSATRTGGFYEQYF | TGCAGTGCTACCCGGACAGGGGGATTCTACGAGCAGTACTTC
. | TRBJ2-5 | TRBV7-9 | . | CASSEGRGLLGGETQYF | TGTGCCAGCAGCGAAGGAAGAGGACTCCTAGGGGGAGAGACCCAGTACTTC
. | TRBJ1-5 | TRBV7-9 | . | CASSLWSQDNQPRHF | TGTGCCAGCAGTCTCTGGAGTCAGGACAATCAGCCCCGGCATTTT
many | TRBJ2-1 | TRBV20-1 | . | CSASWNEQFF | TGCAGTGCTAGCTGGAATGAGCAGTTCTTC
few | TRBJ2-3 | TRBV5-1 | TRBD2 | CASSGRLAGTDTQYF | TGCGCCAGCAGCGGACGACTAGCGGGCACAGATACGCAGTATTTT
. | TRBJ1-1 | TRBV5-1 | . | CASSPGRPMNTEAFF | TGCGCCAGCAGCCCTGGACGCCCCATGAACACTGAAGCTTTCTTT
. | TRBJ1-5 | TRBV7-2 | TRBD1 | CANSGTGTGNQPQHF | TGTGCCAACAGCGGGACAGGGACAGGGAATCAGCCCCAGCATTTT
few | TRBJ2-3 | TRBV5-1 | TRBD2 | CASSPYSLSTSGLTDTQYF | TGCGCCAGCAGCCCTTATTCCCTCTCCACTAGCGGGCTCACAGATACGCAGTATTTT
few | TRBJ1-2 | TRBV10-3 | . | CAISELRATNYGYTF | TGTGCCATCAGTGAGTTAAGGGCTACTAACTATGGCTACACCTTC
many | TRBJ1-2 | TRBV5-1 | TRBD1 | CASSLVGQSNYGYTF | TGCGCCAGCAGCTTGGTGGGACAGAGTAACTATGGCTACACCTTC
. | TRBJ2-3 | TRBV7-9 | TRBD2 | CASSGIGTSWSTGTQYF | TGTGCCAGCAGCGGAATTGGGACTAGCTGGAGCACAGGTACGCAGTATTTT
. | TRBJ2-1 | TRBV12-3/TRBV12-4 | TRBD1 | CASRTTQGRLNEQFF | TGTGCCAGCAGAACGACACAGGGGAGACTCAATGAGCAGTTCTTC